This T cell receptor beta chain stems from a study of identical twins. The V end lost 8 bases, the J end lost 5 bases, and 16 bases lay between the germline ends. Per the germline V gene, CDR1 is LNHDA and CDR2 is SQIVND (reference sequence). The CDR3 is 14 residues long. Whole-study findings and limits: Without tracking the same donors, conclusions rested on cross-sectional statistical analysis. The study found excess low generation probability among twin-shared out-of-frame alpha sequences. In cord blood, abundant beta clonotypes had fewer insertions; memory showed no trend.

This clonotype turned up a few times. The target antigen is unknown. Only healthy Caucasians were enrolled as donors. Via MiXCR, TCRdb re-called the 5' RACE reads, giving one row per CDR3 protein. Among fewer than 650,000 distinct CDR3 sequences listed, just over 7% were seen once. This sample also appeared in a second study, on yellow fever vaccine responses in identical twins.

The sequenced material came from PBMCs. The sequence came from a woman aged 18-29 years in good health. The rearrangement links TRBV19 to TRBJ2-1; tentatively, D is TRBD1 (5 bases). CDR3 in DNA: TGTGCCAGTGGCCTGTCAGGGTCCAACAATGAGCAGTTCTTC. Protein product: CASGLSGSNNEQFF.